The clone carrying this T cell receptor beta chain was recorded at least ten times. The antigen remains undetermined. Germline CDR1 SGHRS, CDR2 YFSETQ. The CDR3 is 15 residues long. V lost 7 bases and J lost 5; bases outside the gene matches: 13. These data belong to a study of metastatic and nonmetastatic thyroid tumors. Overall study: Patients with malignant and benign thyroid disease provided blood and tumor or nodule tissue, whose repertoires were compared. Study-wide findings and caveats: Compared with benign nodules, malignant thyroid tumors were reported to have significantly higher TCR beta diversity in both blood and tumor.

Authors' analysis steps: Between-group CDR3 differences, defined by clinicopathological status, yielded a distant-metastasis classifier for papillary thyroid cancer. Using MiXCR, TCRdb reanalyzed the PCR reads. The V and J calls here are based on TCRdb, not the publication. The sample lists about 69,000 clones; 13% to 15% were seen once. Thyroid surgery was preceded by no treatment in any patient. The V gene is TRBV5-1, the J gene TRBJ2-5; 8 nucleotides agree with TRBD1. The receptor comes from a male donor with papillary thyroid cancer or a benign thyroid nodule (not recorded which). Some clones in this sample may be carry-over from other donors' samples. The sequenced sample consisted of blood. The CDR3 sequence is CASSGGGPWGETQYF. The CDR3 region has the DNA TGCGCCAGCTCAGGGGGCGGCCCGTGGGGGGAGACCCAGTACTTC.